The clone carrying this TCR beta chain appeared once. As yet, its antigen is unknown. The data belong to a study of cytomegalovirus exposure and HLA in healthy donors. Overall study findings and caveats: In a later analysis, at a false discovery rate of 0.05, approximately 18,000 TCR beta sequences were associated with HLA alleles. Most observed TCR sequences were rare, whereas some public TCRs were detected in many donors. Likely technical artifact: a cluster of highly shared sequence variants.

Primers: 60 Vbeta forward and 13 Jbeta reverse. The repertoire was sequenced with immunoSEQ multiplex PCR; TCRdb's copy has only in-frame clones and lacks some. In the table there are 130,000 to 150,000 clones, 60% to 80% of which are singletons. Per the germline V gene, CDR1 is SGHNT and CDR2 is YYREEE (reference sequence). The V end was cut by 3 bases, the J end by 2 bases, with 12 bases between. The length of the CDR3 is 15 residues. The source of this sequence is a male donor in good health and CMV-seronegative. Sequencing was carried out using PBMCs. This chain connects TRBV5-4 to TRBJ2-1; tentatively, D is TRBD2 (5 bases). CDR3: CASSSTTGTYNEQFF. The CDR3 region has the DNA TGTGCCAGCAGCTCAACTACGGGGACCTACAATGAGCAGTTCTTC.